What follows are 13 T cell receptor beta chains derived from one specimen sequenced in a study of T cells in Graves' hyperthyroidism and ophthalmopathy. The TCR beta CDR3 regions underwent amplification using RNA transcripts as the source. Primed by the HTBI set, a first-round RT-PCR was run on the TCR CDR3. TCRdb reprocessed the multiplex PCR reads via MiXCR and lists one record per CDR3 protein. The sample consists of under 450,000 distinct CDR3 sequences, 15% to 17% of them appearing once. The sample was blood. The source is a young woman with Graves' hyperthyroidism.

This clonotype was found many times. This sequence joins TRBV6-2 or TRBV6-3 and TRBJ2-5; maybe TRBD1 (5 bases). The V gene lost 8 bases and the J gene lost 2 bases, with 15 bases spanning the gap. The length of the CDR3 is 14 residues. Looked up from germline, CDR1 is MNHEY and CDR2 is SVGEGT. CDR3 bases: TGTGCCAGCGGCCAGGACATAGGACAAGAGACCCAGTACTTC. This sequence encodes CASGQDIGQETQYF.

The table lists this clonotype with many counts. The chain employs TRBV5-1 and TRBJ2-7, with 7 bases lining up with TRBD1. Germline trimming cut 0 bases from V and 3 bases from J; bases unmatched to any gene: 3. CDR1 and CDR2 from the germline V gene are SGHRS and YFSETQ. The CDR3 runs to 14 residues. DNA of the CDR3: TGCGCCAGCAGCTTGGGACAGGGTATCTACGAGCAGTACTTC. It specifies CASSLGQGIYEQYF.

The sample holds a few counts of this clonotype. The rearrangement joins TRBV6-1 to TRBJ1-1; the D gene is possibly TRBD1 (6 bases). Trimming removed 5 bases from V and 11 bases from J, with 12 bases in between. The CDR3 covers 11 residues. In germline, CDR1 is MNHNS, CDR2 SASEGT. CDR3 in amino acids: CASSLGTSAFF. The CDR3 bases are TGTGCCAGCAGTCTCGGGACAAGCGCTTTCTTT.

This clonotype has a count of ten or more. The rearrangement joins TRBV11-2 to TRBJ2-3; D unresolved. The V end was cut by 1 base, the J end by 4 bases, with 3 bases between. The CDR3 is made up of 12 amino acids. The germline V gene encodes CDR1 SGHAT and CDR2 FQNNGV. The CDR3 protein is CASSLGSDTQYF. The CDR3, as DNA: TGTGCCAGCAGCTTAGGTTCAGATACGCAGTATTTT.

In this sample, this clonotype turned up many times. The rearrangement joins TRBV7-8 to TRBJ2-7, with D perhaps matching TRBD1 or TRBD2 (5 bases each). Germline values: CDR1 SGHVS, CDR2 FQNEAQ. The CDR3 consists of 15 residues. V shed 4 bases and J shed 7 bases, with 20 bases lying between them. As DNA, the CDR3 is TGTGCCAGCAGCTCTACCGGGACGTTTACTGAGGAGCAGTACTTC. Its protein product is CASSSTGTFTEEQYF. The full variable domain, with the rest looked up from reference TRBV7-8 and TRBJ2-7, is GAGVSQSPRYKVAKRGQDVALRCDPISGHVSLFWYQQALGQGPEFLTYFQNEAQLDKSGLPSDRFFAERPEGSVSTLKIQRTQQEDSAVYLCASSSTGTFTEEQYFGPGTRLTVT.

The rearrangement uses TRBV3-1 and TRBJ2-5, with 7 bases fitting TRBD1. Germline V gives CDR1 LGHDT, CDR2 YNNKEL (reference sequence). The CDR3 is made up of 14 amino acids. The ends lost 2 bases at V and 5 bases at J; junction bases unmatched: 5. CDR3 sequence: CASSQSTGFETQYF. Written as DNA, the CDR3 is TGTGCCAGCAGCCAATCGACAGGGTTCGAGACCCAGTACTTC.

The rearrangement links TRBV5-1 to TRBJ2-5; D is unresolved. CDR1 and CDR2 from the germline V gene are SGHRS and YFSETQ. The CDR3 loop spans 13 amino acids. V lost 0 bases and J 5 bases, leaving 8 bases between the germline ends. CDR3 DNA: TGCGCCAGCAGCTTGGGCATGGCGGAGACCCAGTACTTC. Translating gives CASSLGMAETQYF.

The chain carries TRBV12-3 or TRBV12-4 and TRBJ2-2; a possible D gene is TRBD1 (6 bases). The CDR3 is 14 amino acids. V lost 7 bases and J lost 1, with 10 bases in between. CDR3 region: CASTVQGNTGELFF. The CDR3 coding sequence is TGTGCCAGCACCGTACAGGGGAACACCGGGGAGCTGTTTTTT.

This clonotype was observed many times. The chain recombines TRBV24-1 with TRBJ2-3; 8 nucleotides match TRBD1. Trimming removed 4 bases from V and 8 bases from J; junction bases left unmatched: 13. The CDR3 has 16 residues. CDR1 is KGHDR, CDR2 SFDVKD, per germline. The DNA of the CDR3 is TGTGCCACCAGTGACTCCGGACAGGGCGTTATTGGTACGCAGTATTTT. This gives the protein CATSDSGQGVIGTQYF.

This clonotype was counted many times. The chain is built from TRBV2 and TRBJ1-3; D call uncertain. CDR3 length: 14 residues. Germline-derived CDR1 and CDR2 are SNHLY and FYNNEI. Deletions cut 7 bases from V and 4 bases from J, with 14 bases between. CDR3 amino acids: CASTPFVGGNTIYF. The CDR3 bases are TGTGCCAGCACCCCTTTCGTCGGGGGAAACACCATATATTTT.

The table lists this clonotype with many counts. CDR3: CASSFEWDRATYEQYF. CDR3 nucleotides: TGTGCCAGCAGTTTCGAGTGGGACAGGGCTACCTACGAGCAGTACTTC. The chain combines TRBV28 with TRBJ2-7; 9 nucleotides agree with TRBD1. This CDR3 region has 16 residues. The ends lost 3 bases at V and 2 bases at J; junction bases unmatched: 8. CDR1 MDHEN and CDR2 SYDVKM come from the germline V gene.

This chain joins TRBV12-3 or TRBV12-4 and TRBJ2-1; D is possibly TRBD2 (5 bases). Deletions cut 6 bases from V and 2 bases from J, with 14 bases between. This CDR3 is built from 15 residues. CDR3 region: CASSSLSSAYNEQFF. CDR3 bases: TGTGCCAGCAGCTCTCTGAGTAGCGCCTACAATGAGCAGTTCTTC.

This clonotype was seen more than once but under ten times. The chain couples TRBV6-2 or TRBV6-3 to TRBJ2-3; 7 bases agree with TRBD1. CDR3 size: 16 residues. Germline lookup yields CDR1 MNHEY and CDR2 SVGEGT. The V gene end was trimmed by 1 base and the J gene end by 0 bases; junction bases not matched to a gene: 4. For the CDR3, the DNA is TGTGCCAGCAGTTACTTAGGGACAGTTAGCACAGATACGCAGTATTTT. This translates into CASSYLGTVSTDTQYF.